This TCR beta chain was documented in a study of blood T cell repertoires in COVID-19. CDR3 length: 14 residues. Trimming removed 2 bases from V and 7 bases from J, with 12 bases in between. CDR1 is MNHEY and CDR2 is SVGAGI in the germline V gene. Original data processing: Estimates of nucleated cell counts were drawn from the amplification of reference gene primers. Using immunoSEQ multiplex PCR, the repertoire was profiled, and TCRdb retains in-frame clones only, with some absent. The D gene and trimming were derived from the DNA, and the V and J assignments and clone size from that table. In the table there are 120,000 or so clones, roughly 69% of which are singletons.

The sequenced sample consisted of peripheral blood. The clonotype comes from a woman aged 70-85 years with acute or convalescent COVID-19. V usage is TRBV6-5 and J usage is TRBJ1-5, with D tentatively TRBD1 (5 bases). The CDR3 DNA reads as TGTGCCAGCAGTTACGATCGGGGGGAGCAGCCCCAGCATTTT. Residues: CASSYDRGEQPQHF.